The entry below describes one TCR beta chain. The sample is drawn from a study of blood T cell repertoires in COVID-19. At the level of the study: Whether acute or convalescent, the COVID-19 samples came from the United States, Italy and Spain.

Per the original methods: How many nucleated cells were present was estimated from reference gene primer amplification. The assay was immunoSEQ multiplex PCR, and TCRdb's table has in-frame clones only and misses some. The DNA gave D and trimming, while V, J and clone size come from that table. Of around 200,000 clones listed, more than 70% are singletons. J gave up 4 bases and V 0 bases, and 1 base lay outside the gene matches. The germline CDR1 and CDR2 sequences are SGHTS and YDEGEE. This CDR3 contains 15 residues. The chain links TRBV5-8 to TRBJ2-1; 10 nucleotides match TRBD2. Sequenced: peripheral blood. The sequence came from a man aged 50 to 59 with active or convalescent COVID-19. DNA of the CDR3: TGTGCCAGCAGCTTGGGTAGCGGGGGGTACAATGAGCAGTTCTTC. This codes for CASSLGSGGYNEQFF.